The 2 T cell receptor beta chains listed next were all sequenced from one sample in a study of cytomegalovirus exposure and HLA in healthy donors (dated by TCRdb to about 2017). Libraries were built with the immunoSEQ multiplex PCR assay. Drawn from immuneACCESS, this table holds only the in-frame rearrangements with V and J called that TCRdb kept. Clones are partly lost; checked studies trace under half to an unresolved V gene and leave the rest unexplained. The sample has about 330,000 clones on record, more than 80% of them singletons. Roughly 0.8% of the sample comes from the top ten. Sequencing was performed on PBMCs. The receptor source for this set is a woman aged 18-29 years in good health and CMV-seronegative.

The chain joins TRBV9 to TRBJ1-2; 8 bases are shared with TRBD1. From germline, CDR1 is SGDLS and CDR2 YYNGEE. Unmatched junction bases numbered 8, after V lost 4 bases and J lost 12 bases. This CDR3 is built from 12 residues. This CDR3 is CASSTLTGDHTF. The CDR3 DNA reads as TGTGCCAGCAGCACTCTGACAGGGGACCACACCTTC. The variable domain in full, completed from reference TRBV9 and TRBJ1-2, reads DSGVTQTPKHLITATGQRVTLRCSPRSGDLSVYWYQQSLDQGLQFLIQYYNGEERAKGNILERFSAQQFPDLHSELNLSSLELGDSALYFCASSTLTGDHTFGSGTRLTVV.

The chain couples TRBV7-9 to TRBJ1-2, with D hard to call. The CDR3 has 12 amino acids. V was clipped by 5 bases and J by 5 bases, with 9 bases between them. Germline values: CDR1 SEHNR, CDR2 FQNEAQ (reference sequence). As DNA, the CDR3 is TGTGCCAGCAGCGTCACAGAATATGGCTACACCTTC. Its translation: CASSVTEYGYTF.